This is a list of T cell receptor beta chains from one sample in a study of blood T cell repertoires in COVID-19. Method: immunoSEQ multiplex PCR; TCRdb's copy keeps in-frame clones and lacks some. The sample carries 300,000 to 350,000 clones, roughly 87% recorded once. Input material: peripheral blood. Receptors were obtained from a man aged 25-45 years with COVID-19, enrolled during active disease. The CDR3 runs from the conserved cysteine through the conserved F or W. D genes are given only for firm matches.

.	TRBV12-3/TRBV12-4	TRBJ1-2	CASWGGGGNGYTF
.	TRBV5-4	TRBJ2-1	CASSLGAGHEGNEQFF
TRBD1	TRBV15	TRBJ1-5	CATSCRTGFGDQPQHF
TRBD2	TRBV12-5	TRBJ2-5	CASGLPSGGTVITETQYF
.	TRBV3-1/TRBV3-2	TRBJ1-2	CASSQDSGIGDTF
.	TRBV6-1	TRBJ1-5	CASSEGGGNQPQHF
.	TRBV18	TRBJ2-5	CASLVSVTQETQYF
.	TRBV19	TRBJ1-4	CASRGGKGEKLFF
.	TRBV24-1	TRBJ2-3	CATSPNWAGGFSTDTQYF
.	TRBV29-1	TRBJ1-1	CSVEDARTYTEAFF
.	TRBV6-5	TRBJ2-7	CASSLTRVSSYEQYF
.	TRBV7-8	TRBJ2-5	CASGGAGGMETQYF
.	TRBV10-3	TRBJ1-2	CAISGVVRLYGYTF
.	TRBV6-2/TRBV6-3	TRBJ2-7	CASSYPSRWSRQQYF
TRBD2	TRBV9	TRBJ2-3	CASSLAGGGLTDTQYF
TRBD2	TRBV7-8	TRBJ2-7	CASSLSTSGVSYEQYF
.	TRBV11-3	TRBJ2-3	CASSKTGKLRASTDTQYF
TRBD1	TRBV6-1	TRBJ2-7	CASSERIGQGYEQYF
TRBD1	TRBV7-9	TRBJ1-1	CASSLTGGSWDDTEAFF
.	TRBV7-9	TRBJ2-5	CASSYLGNGGQQETQYF
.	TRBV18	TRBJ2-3	CASSPQELYTDTQYF
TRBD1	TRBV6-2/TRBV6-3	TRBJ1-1	CASSYWTGASEAFF
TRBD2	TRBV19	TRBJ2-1	CASSPPGGTYNEQFF
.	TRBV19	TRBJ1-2	CASRLDHSQGNWNGYTF
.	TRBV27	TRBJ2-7	CASSYKGRGEQYF
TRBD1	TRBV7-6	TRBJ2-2	CASSSGQGFGGGELFF
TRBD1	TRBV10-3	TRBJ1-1	CAISVPTGGGTEAFF
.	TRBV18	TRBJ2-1	CASSPPGVRPPSSYNEQFF